The 7 T cell receptor beta chains listed next were all sequenced from one sample in a study of shared clonotypes between healthy human individuals. The data were produced by immunoSEQ multiplex PCR, yet TCRdb's version contains in-frame clones alone and is incomplete. Found here are some 650,000 clones, less than 98% of them singletons; the top ten hold about 0.057%. The sample was naive CD4+ T cells sorted from blood. The subset denotes: CD45RA+ positively selected. The receptor source for this set is a woman aged 25 to 45 in good health.

CDR3: CAISRTARNEQYF. The CDR3 region has the DNA TGTGCCATCAGTAGGACCGCCCGCAACGAGCAGTACTTC. The rearrangement links TRBV10-3 to TRBJ2-7; D gene uncertain. This CDR3 has 13 amino acids. V lost 5 bases, J lost 5 bases, and 13 bases lay in between. Germline assignment: CDR1 ENHRY and CDR2 SYGVKD.

This chain uses TRBV7-2 with TRBJ2-2; D gene uncertain. Germline V gene sequence: CDR1 SGHTA, CDR2 FQGNSA. The CDR3 length is 15 residues. V was clipped by 4 bases and J by 2 bases, with 11 bases between them. The CDR3 spells CASSSSRTNTGELFF. CDR3 bases: TGTGCCAGCAGCTCCTCCCGGACCAACACCGGGGAGCTGTTTTTT.

This clone was detected a few times. The V gene is TRBV30, the J gene TRBJ1-5, with D unresolved. There are 13 residues in the CDR3. CDR1 is GTSNPN and CDR2 is SVGIG in the germline V gene (reference sequence). V was clipped by 2 bases and J by 2 bases, with 7 bases between them. In DNA, the CDR3 is TGTGCCTGGAGTACGTTTGGCAATCAGCCCCAGCATTTT. Its translation is CAWSTFGNQPQHF. The variable domain in full, completed from reference TRBV30 and TRBJ1-5, reads SQTIHQWPATLVQPVGSPLSLECTVEGTSNPNLYWYRQAAGRGLQLLFYSVGIGQISSEVPQNLSASRPQDRQFILSSKKLLLSDSGFYLCAWSTFGNQPQHFGDGTRLSIL.

The V and J genes are TRBV19 and TRBJ2-7; 13 nucleotides line up with TRBD2. Germline assignment: CDR1 LNHDA and CDR2 SQIVND (reference sequence). V gave up 3 bases and J gave up 3 bases; unmatched junction bases: 5. The CDR3 spans 16 residues. CDR3 in DNA: TGTGCCAGTAGTATCCGAGGGACTAGCGGGATCTACGAGCAGTACTTC. It translates to CASSIRGTSGIYEQYF.

V usage is TRBV7-9 and J usage is TRBJ2-7, with D possibly matching TRBD2 (6 bases). The germline V gene has CDR1 SEHNR and CDR2 FQNEAQ (reference sequence). The CDR3 is made up of 13 amino acids. V shed 5 bases and J shed 4 bases, with 12 bases lying between them. The CDR3 spells CASSKREPYEQYF. DNA for the CDR3: TGTGCCAGCAGCAAACGGGAGCCTTACGAGCAGTACTTC.

The chain links TRBV20-1 to TRBJ2-2; a possible D gene is TRBD2 (5 bases). The length of the CDR3 is 11 residues. The germline gives CDR1 DFQATT, CDR2 SNEGSKA (reference sequence). V dropped 6 bases and J dropped 7 bases, with 9 bases sitting between them. Here the CDR3 reads CSAGENGELFF. The CDR3 region has the DNA TGCAGTGCGGGAGAAAACGGGGAGCTGTTTTTT.

The chain has TRBV6-6 and TRBJ1-2; the D gene is possibly TRBD1 (6 bases). Germline loops: CDR1 MNHNY, CDR2 SVGAGI (reference sequence). CDR3 length: 13 residues. Trimming pared 6 bases from V and 4 bases from J, leaving 12 bases between. The CDR3 protein is CASRSTGFYGYTF. CDR3 in DNA: TGTGCCAGCAGATCTACAGGGTTCTATGGCTACACCTTC.